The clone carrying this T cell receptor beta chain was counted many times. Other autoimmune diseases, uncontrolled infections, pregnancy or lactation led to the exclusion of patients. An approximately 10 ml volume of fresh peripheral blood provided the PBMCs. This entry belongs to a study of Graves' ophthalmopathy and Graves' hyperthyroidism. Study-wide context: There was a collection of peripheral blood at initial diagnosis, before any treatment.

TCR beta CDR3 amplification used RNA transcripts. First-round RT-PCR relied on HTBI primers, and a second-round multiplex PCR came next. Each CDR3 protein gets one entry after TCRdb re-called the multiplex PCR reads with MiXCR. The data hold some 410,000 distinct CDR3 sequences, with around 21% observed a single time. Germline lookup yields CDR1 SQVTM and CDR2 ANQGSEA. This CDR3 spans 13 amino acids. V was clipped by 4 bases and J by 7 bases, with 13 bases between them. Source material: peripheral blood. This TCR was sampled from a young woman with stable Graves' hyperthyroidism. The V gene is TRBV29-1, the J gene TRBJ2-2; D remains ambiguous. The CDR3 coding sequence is TGCAGCGTTGGCCACGACTTGATCGGGGAGCTGTTTTTT. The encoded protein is CSVGHDLIGELFF.